Listed here is a single T cell receptor beta chain. What it binds is not known. The source of the sample is a study of cytomegalovirus exposure and HLA in healthy donors. Overall study findings and caveats: TRBV6-2, TRBV6-3 and some other V segments were unresolvable in 87-base-pair reads. Association with HLA alleles at 0.05 false discovery rate was found for 15,000 to 20,000 TCR beta sequences in a later analysis. It was shown in a later analysis that HLA-associated TCR beta chains were more clonally expanded than other, equally common chains.

Both 60 Vbeta primers and 13 Jbeta primers went into the PCR. The data were produced by immunoSEQ multiplex PCR, yet TCRdb's version contains in-frame clones alone and is incomplete. Of over 150,000 clones detected, approximately 71% appear once; the ten largest clones hold roughly 4.4%. The CDR3 consists of 12 residues. V gave up 8 bases and J gave up 7 bases, with 9 bases separating them. The germline CDR1 and CDR2 sequences are MNHEY and SVGAGI. Material for sequencing was PBMCs. This rearrangement joins TRBV6-5 to TRBJ1-6; possibly TRBD1 for D (5 bases). The receptor comes from a woman between 18 and 29 years old in good health and CMV-seropositive. The DNA for the CDR3 is TGTGCCAGCGGCCGACAGAATTCACCCCTCCACTTT. Protein product: CASGRQNSPLHF.